This T cell receptor (beta chain) came from a study of PD-L1 blockade in urothelial cancer. V was pared by 0 bases and J by 2 bases, with 20 bases between. Germline V gives CDR1 LGHNA, CDR2 YNFKEQ. The CDR3 sequence is 18 residues long. Regarding time point: peripheral blood 6 weeks after treatment start. What went into each PCR as a spike was synthetic TCR analog templates. The repertoire was sequenced with immunoSEQ multiplex PCR; TCRdb's copy has only in-frame clones and lacks some. The sample has some 120,000 clones; more than 85% are singletons. The gene calls are TRBV4-2 and TRBJ2-7; D is perhaps TRBD1 (6 bases). The TCR comes from a man in his sixties with urothelial cancer. The sequenced sample was PBMCs, obtained around atezolizumab (anti-PD-L1) treatment. In nucleotides, the CDR3 is TGTGCCAGCAGCCAAGATACGAGACAGGAAATGAGGGCCTACGAGCAGTACTTC. Its translation: CASSQDTRQEMRAYEQYF.